The TCR beta chain described here comes from a study of CD8 T cells in Susac syndrome. Trimming took off 0 bases at V and 4 bases at J, with 12 bases between the two ends. There are 15 residues in the CDR3. Germline CDR1 reads SGHRS; CDR2 reads YFSETQ. Reverse transcription used roughly 0.5 to 1 ug RNA and random hexamers. TCRdb ran MiXCR on the immunoSEQ multiplex PCR reads and lists one entry per CDR3 protein. The sample carries around 140,000 distinct CDR3 sequences, approximately 95% recorded once. CD8+ and CD4+ T cells taken from blood had their TCR beta sequenced. The V and J genes are TRBV5-1 and TRBJ2-3; no definite D call. The receptor was derived from a human donor with multiple sclerosis. The sample was CD4+ T cells from PBMCs. The CDR3 DNA is TGCGCCAGCAGCTTGGGCGTTGCTGGACCAGATACGCAGTATTTT. It is translated as CASSLGVAGPDTQYF.